This T cell receptor (beta chain) was sequenced in a study of Ad26.COV2.S vaccination and SARS-CoV-2 variants. Findings and limits, study-wide: Compared with placebo recipients, vaccine recipients had higher spike-specific TCR breadth.

The treatment was: about 20 received Ad26.COV2.S at low or high dose, single or two shots; roughly 5 received placebo; per-sample allocation not given. Repertoires come from day 63 after the first vaccine or placebo injection. J lost 6 bases, V lost 6 bases, and 5 bases had no gene match. There are 13 residues in the CDR3. This table comes from immunoSEQ multiplex PCR, and its TCRdb copy is limited to in-frame clones, with some not included. The data show hundreds of thousands of clones, about 88% seen once. With respect to this clone: What it binds is not known.

The V gene is TRBV12-3 or TRBV12-4, the J gene TRBJ2-1; 7 nucleotides line up with TRBD1. This receptor was identified in a person between 18 and 59 years old who received the Ad26.COV2.S COVID-19 vaccine or a placebo. The source material was peripheral blood, sampled in a trial of Ad26.COV2.S vaccine versus placebo. In nucleotides, the CDR3 is TGTGCCAGCAGAACGACAGGGAGCAATGAGCAGTTCTTC. Translating gives CASRTTGSNEQFF.